What follows are 17 T cell receptor beta chains derived from one specimen sequenced in a study of blood T cells in healthy people across ages. A J-beta primer mix and a sample-barcoded 5' primer were used in a second PCR of about 7 to 12 cycles. TCRdb independently ran MiXCR on the 5' RACE reads; one entry per CDR3 protein. This table holds some 1.4 million distinct CDR3 sequences, about 43% found once. The sample comprised blood. These TCRs come from a woman aged 18 to 35 in good health.

The CDR3 reads CASSGQGVRETQYF. For the CDR3, the DNA is TGTGCCAGCAGTGGACAGGGCGTTAGGGAGACCCAGTACTTC. J is TRBJ2-5 and V is TRBV2; 7 bases line up with TRBD1. The V and J ends lost 4 bases and 5 bases, in that order; junction bases with no gene match: 7. The CDR3 has 14 amino acids. Germline loops: CDR1 SNHLY, CDR2 FYNNEI.

This rearrangement joins TRBV3-1 to TRBJ2-1; no clear D. The V end was cut by 3 bases, the J end by 6 bases, with 9 bases between. CDR1 and CDR2 from the germline V gene are LGHDT and YNNKEL (reference sequence). CDR3 length: 13 residues. This CDR3 reads CASSHPPANEQFF. CDR3 DNA sequence: TGTGCCAGCAGCCATCCCCCTGCCAATGAGCAGTTCTTC.

The chain has TRBV27 and TRBJ1-2, with D maybe TRBD1 (6 bases). V dropped 6 bases and J dropped 6 bases, with 26 bases sitting between them. Germline CDR1 and CDR2: MNHEY and SMNVEV (reference sequence). The CDR3 runs 17 residues. The CDR3 region is CASSFTTGGNQGNGYTF. CDR3 nucleotide sequence: TGTGCCAGCAGCTTCACCACCGGGGGGAACCAGGGGAATGGCTACACCTTC.

At least ten counts were recorded for this clonotype. This rearrangement joins TRBV20-1 to TRBJ2-1; TRBD2 matches 8 bases. The trim removed 5 bases at V and 12 bases at J, leaving 6 bases unmatched. The CDR3 is 11 amino acids. Germline assignment: CDR1 DFQATT and CDR2 SNEGSKA (reference sequence). The CDR3 sequence is CSAYKSGRQFF. CDR3 nucleotides: TGCAGTGCTTACAAAAGCGGGAGGCAGTTCTTC.

V usage is TRBV28 and J usage is TRBJ2-2, with TRBD1 as a possible D gene (6 bases). CDR1 and CDR2 (germline): MDHEN, SYDVKM. The V and J ends lost 8 bases and 7 bases respectively, with 38 bases between them. The CDR3 loop spans 21 amino acids. The CDR3 nucleotides read TGTGCCAGCCCCGCGTGGCAGGGGAGACACCAGACTGAAATGTACTACGGGGAGCTGTTTTTT. Translated, it gives CASPAWQGRHQTEMYYGELFF.

J is TRBJ1-6 and V is TRBV9; D perhaps matches TRBD1 (6 bases). The CDR3 is made up of 16 amino acids. From germline, CDR1 is SGDLS and CDR2 YYNGEE. V was trimmed by 4 bases and J by 10 bases, leaving 21 bases between them. CDR3 in DNA: TGTGCCAGCAGCCCCCGGGACATCCAGCTAACCTCACCCCTCCACTTT. Translation: CASSPRDIQLTSPLHF.

This clonotype was found a few times. The genes are TRBV12-3 or TRBV12-4 and TRBJ2-5; D call uncertain. V shed 5 bases and J shed 4 bases, with 14 bases lying between them. The CDR3 runs to 14 residues. The CDR3 bases are TGTGCCAGCAGTAACCCCCCGGGTACAGAGACCCAGTACTTC. Translation: CASSNPPGTETQYF.

The table lists this clonotype with a few counts. This chain uses TRBV10-2 with TRBJ2-3; TRBD2 is a possible D gene (5 bases). Trimming took 7 bases from V and 4 from J, leaving 12 bases between them. Per germline, CDR1 WSHSY and CDR2 SAAADI. This CDR3 is 13 amino acids long. CDR3: CASMRVVADTQYF. CDR3 DNA: TGCGCCAGCATGAGGGTAGTTGCAGATACGCAGTATTTT.

A few counts support this clonotype. The rearrangement uses TRBV7-9 and TRBJ1-2; possibly TRBD1 for D (5 bases). V gave up 4 bases and J gave up 5 bases, with 11 bases separating them. CDR1 and CDR2 from the germline V gene are SEHNR and FQNEAQ (reference sequence). CDR3 length: 13 residues. The CDR3 DNA reads as TGTGCCAGCAGCTCGATGACAGATTATGGCTACACCTTC. Encoded protein: CASSSMTDYGYTF.

The chain is built from TRBV5-1 and TRBJ2-7; 7 bases align to TRBD1. The J segment lost 5 bases and the V segment lost 4 bases, leaving 9 bases of the junction unmatched. Looked up from germline, CDR1 is SGHRS and CDR2 is YFSETQ. The CDR3 is 14 amino acids. Here the CDR3 DNA reads TGCGCCAGCAGCCAACCGACAGGGATCAACGAGCAGTACTTC. Its translation is CASSQPTGINEQYF.

The gene calls are TRBV20-1 and TRBJ2-2, with D hard to call. Trimming removed 6 bases from V and 0 bases from J, with 5 bases in between. The CDR3 totals 12 residues. CDR1 and CDR2 (germline): DFQATT, SNEGSKA (reference sequence). CDR3 residues: CSAKSNTGELFF. CDR3 nucleotide sequence: TGCAGTGCCAAGTCGAACACCGGGGAGCTGTTTTTT.

This clonotype came up a few times. The chain carries TRBV6-4 and TRBJ1-1, with unresolved D. Trimming removed 2 bases at V and 1 base at J, with 5 bases between. Germline V gene lookup returns CDR1 MRHNA and CDR2 SNTAGT. The CDR3 loop spans 13 amino acids. CDR3 protein: CASSDRANTEAFF. CDR3 sequence (DNA): TGTGCCAGCAGTGACAGGGCGAACACTGAAGCTTTCTTT.

This clonotype occurred a few times. The V gene is TRBV29-1, the J gene TRBJ1-1, with D unresolved. This CDR3 comprises 11 residues. Germline V gene sequence: CDR1 SQVTM, CDR2 ANQGSEA. Trimming stripped 7 bases from V and 3 bases from J, with 9 bases between. The CDR3 bases are TGCAGCGCCTACAAAGACACTGAAGCTTTCTTT. Encoded protein: CSAYKDTEAFF. Complete variable domain (other parts from reference TRBV29-1 and TRBJ1-1): SAVISQKPSRDICQRGTSLTIQCQVDSQVTMMFWYRQQPGQSLTLIATANQGSEATYESGFVIDKFPISRPNLTFSTLTVSNMSPEDSSIYLCSAYKDTEAFFGQGTRLTVV.

This clonotype was detected only once. This could be a read error, since a much larger clone is one nucleotide away. The chain carries TRBV6-1 and TRBJ2-1; the D gene is possibly TRBD2 (6 bases). The end of the DNA is better explained by TRBJ2-7, so the J call may be wrong. Germline lookup yields CDR1 MNHNS and CDR2 SASEGT. This CDR3 has 14 amino acids. CDR3: CANAAGWSYNEQYF. The CDR3 DNA follows: TGTGCCAACGCCGCGGGGTGGTCCTACAATGAGCAGTACTTC.

V is TRBV6-7 and J is TRBJ2-1; D perhaps matches TRBD1 (5 bases). TRBV6-7 is designated an ORF whose function remains uncertain. CDR3 length: 14 amino acids. V was cut by 1 base and J by 13 bases, with 17 bases left in between. CDR3 DNA sequence: TGTGCCAGCAGTTACTGTCGAGGACAAGAGACCCAGTTCTTC. It specifies CASSYCRGQETQFF.

This clonotype was recorded a few times. V usage is TRBV6-6 and J usage is TRBJ2-4; D possibly uses TRBD1 or TRBD2 (5 bases each). Germline CDR1 is MNHNY and CDR2 is SVGAGI (reference sequence). Trimming removed 5 bases from V and 7 bases from J, with 12 bases in between. The length of the CDR3 is 13 residues. The CDR3 loop reads CASSGRDGNIQYF. As DNA, the CDR3 is TGTGCCAGCAGTGGCCGGGACGGCAACATTCAGTACTTC.

The chain has TRBV20-1 and TRBJ1-5, with 11 bases identical to TRBD1. The CDR3 totals 14 residues. CDR1 and CDR2 (germline): DFQATT, SNEGSKA (reference sequence). The V segment lost 6 bases and the J segment 9 bases; nucleotides outside the gene matches: 10. The chain's CDR3 is CSARTGGAGGPQHF. The DNA of the CDR3 is TGCAGTGCCCGGACAGGGGGCGCGGGGGGGCCCCAGCATTTT.